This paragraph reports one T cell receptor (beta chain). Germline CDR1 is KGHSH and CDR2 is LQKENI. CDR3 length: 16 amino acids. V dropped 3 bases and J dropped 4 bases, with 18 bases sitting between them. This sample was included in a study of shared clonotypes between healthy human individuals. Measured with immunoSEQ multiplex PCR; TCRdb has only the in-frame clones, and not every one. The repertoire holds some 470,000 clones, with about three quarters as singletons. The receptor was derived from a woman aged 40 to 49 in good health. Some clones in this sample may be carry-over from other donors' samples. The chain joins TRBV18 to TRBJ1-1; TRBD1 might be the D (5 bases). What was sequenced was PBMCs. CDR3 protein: CASSPALGAAGTEAFF. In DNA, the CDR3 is TGTGCCAGCTCACCTGCCCTCGGGGCAGCAGGCACTGAAGCTTTCTTT.